What follows are 7 T cell receptor beta chains derived from one specimen sequenced in a study of cytomegalovirus exposure and HLA in healthy donors (dated by TCRdb to between 2016 and 2019). The library was built by means of the immunoSEQ multiplex PCR assay. For the multiplex PCR, a mixture combining 60 forward primers for TCR Vbeta segments and 13 reverse primers for TCR Jbeta segments was used. Entries here come from immuneACCESS through TCRdb and include only in-frame sequences with V and J called. Some clones fail to appear in such tables; in the studies checked, an unresolved V gene covers under half of the shortfall, and the cause of the remainder is unknown. The sample data list 180,000 or so clones, and around 80% of these were observed just once. About 1.5% of the sample comes from the top ten. The sample consisted of PBMCs. Receptors originate from a man aged 18 to 29 in good health and CMV-seronegative.

This chain connects TRBV30 to TRBJ2-1, with TRBD2 matching 12 bases. V trimming: 1 base; J trimming: 5 bases; junction bases outside the gene matches: 9. The CDR3 sequence is 17 residues long. Germline lookup yields CDR1 GTSNPN and CDR2 SVGIG (reference sequence). In DNA form, the CDR3 reads TGTGCCTGGAGTGGCCCCTCGACTAGCGGGGGAAACAATGAGCAGTTCTTC. This sequence encodes CAWSGPSTSGGNNEQFF.

DNA of the CDR3: TGTGCCAGCAGAAAAGAGTGCAATGAGCAGTTCTTC. It is translated as CASRKECNEQFF. J is TRBJ2-1 and V is TRBV7-3, with D unclear. V was shortened by 6 bases and J by 6 bases, with 9 bases between the two germline ends. CDR1 and CDR2 from the germline V gene are SGHTA and FQGTGA. This CDR3 has 12 residues.

CDR3 sequence: CASSLASWGEETQYF. In nucleotides, the CDR3 is TGTGCCAGCAGTTTAGCCTCCTGGGGGGAAGAGACCCAGTACTTC. J is TRBJ2-5 and V is TRBV2; D is possibly TRBD2 (6 bases). Germline CDR1 SNHLY, CDR2 FYNNEI. CDR3 length: 15 amino acids. V was shortened by 5 bases and J by 3 bases, with 16 bases between the two germline ends. The whole variable domain, filled in from reference TRBV2 and TRBJ2-5, reads EPEVTQTPSHQVTQMGQEVILRCVPISNHLYFYWYRQILGQKVEFLVSFYNNEISEKSEIFDDQFSVERPDGSNFTLKIRSTKLEDSAMYFCASSLASWGEETQYFGPGTRLLVL.

V usage is TRBV5-1 and J usage is TRBJ2-3; possibly TRBD1 for D (5 bases). Trimming took 7 bases from V and 2 from J, leaving 14 bases between them. CDR1 SGHRS and CDR2 YFSETQ come from the germline V gene. This CDR3 region has 14 residues. Written as DNA, the CDR3 is TGCGCCAGCGACCCAGGGCAGACCACAGATACGCAGTATTTT. Translating gives CASDPGQTTDTQYF.

The chain joins TRBV7-6 to TRBJ2-3; 9 nucleotides match TRBD1. Germline CDR1 is SGHVS and CDR2 is FNYEAQ. This CDR3 is built from 15 residues. The CDR3 region is CASAPGTGRSDTQYF. CDR3 in DNA: TGTGCTAGCGCCCCCGGGACAGGGCGATCAGATACGCAGTATTTT.

This clone has only one observation. The gene calls are TRBV2 and TRBJ1-5, with 7 positions matching TRBD1. Losses at the gene ends were 9 bases for V and 3 bases for J; bases not matched to a gene: 5. Germline lookup yields CDR1 SNHLY and CDR2 FYNNEI. The CDR3 totals 13 residues. DNA of the CDR3: TGTGCCAGTTACGGACAGGACAATCAGCCCCAGCATTTT. As protein: CASYGQDNQPQHF.

The rearrangement joins TRBV9 to TRBJ2-5; TRBD2 might be the D (7 bases). CDR3 length: 13 amino acids. Germline values: CDR1 SGDLS, CDR2 YYNGEE. V was clipped by 4 bases and J by 5 bases, with 12 bases between them. CDR3 protein: CASSLGGGETQYF. CDR3 coding DNA: TGTGCCAGCAGCTTAGGGGGAGGGGAGACCCAGTACTTC. Supplemented by reference TRBV9 and TRBJ2-5, the full variable domain reads DSGVTQTPKHLITATGQRVTLRCSPRSGDLSVYWYQQSLDQGLQFLIQYYNGEERAKGNILERFSAQQFPDLHSELNLSSLELGDSALYFCASSLGGGETQYFGPGTRLLVL.